This T cell receptor (beta chain) was profiled in a study of T cell responses to AZD1222 COVID-19 vaccine. General study points: No repertoire was sampled before or during the peak T cell response, only after it. Clonal diversity may have been underestimated in mostly white British donors. Breadth and depth of Spike-specific TCRs rose after two AZD1222 doses. The study found vaccine-associated CD4 TCRs spanning spike, dominant at 160-218 and 743-854.

V was pared by 0 bases and J by 0 bases, with 7 bases between. This CDR3 comprises 15 residues. Per germline, CDR1 SGHRS and CDR2 YFSETQ. Concerning this clone itself: Antigen: not known.

TCRdb's copy holds only in-frame clones and misses some; the assay was immunoSEQ multiplex PCR. Of 85,000 to 130,000 clones detected, 86% appear once; the ten largest clones hold roughly 3.3%. This specimen was peripheral blood, taken 28 days after the second dose of the MenACWY control vaccine. This chain uses TRBV5-1 with TRBJ1-3; D remains unclear. The clonotype originates from an adult who received the MenACWY meningococcal vaccine as a control. CDR3 in DNA: TGCGCCAGCAGCTTGGCCGCAGGCTCTGGAAACACCATATATTTT. Amino acids: CASSLAAGSGNTIYF. Variable domain in full (rest from reference TRBV5-1 and TRBJ1-3): KAGVTQTPRYLIKTRGQQVTLSCSPISGHRSVSWYQQTPGQGLQFLFEYFSETQRNKGNFPGRFSGRQFSNSRSEMNVSTLELGDSALYLCASSLAAGSGNTIYFGEGSWLTVV.